This note documents a single T cell receptor (beta chain) sequence. Its target is unknown. In the original processing: A papillary thyroid cancer distant-metastasis classifier was built from CDR3 differences across clinicopathological groups. MiXCR re-clonotyped the PCR reads for TCRdb. It is TCRdb's table, rather than the study itself, that gives the V and J calls and clone size. Of tens of thousands of clones in the sample, 31% were seen once. These data are taken from a study of metastatic and nonmetastatic thyroid tumors. Study details: Samples came from malignant and benign thyroid patients, and repertoires were compared across blood and tumor or nodule tissue. Study-level points and caveats: Benign nodules were reported to have significantly lower TCR beta diversity than malignant thyroid tumors, in blood and tumor.

Nobody among the patients had been given any treatment before thyroid surgery. CDR3 length: 13 amino acids. Germline values: CDR1 GTSNPN, CDR2 SVGIG (reference sequence). Trimming removed 2 bases from V and 13 bases from J, with 18 bases in between. Sample: blood. This chain uses TRBV30 with TRBJ2-1, with D tentatively TRBD1 (5 bases). The TCR originated in a female donor with papillary thyroid cancer or a benign thyroid nodule (not recorded which). Some clones in this sample may be carry-over from other donors' samples. The CDR3 loop reads CAWSLRGFAPQFF. In nucleotides, the CDR3 is TGTGCCTGGAGTCTTAGGGGCTTCGCACCCCAGTTCTTC. The whole variable domain, filled in from reference TRBV30 and TRBJ2-1, reads SQTIHQWPATLVQPVGSPLSLECTVEGTSNPNLYWYRQAAGRGLQLLFYSVGIGQISSEVPQNLSASRPQDRQFILSSKKLLLSDSGFYLCAWSLRGFAPQFFGPGTRLTVL.